This is a list of T cell receptor beta chains from one sample in a study of T cell changes during pregnancy in multiple sclerosis. The assay was immunoSEQ multiplex PCR, and TCRdb's table has in-frame clones only and misses some. The profile shows 70,000 to 95,000 clones, about 94% of them singletons. This material consisted of peripheral blood, taken in the second trimester of pregnancy. The receptors originated from a female donor in good health, enrolled as a control in a pregnancy study. CDR3s include the opening cysteine and the closing phenylalanine or tryptophan. D genes are given only for firm matches. The listing skips clone size in some rows; elsewhere it reads once, few, many or a size class.

V: TRBV19
size: NA
J: TRBJ1-1
D: NA
CDR3: CASSNRGGRRNTEAFF
DNA: TGTGCCAGTAGTAATAGGGGGGGCCGGAGGAACACTGAAGCTTTCTTT

V: TRBV30
size: NA
J: TRBJ1-5
D: TRBD1
CDR3: CAWRPPGTGPAQPQHF
DNA: TGTGCCTGGAGGCCGCCCGGGACAGGGCCGGCTCAGCCCCAGCATTTT

V: TRBV25-1
size: NA
J: TRBJ1-3
D: NA
CDR3: CASRGVLGNTIYF
DNA: TGTGCCAGCAGAGGAGTACTTGGAAACACCATATATTTT

V: TRBV7-9
size: NA
J: TRBJ1-2
D: NA
CDR3: CASSLEQDYGYTF
DNA: TGTGCCAGCAGCTTAGAACAGGACTATGGCTACACCTTC

V: TRBV25-1
size: NA
J: TRBJ1-2
D: NA
CDR3: CASTFQGTSYGYTF
DNA: TGTGCCAGCACCTTCCAGGGTACATCCTATGGCTACACCTTC

V: TRBV27
size: once
J: TRBJ1-5
D: TRBD1
CDR3: CASSLRGQGPSNQPQHF
DNA: TGTGCCAGCAGTTTACGGGGACAGGGGCCAAGCAATCAGCCCCAGCATTTT

V: TRBV14
size: NA
J: TRBJ1-1
D: TRBD1
CDR3: CASSQGQGAINTEAFF
DNA: TGTGCCAGCAGCCAAGGGCAGGGGGCGATCAACACTGAAGCTTTCTTT

V: TRBV19
size: NA
J: TRBJ2-7
D: NA
CDR3: CASSTGYEQYF
DNA: TGTGCCAGTAGTACAGGGTACGAGCAGTACTTC

V: TRBV13
size: once
J: TRBJ1-2
D: TRBD1
CDR3: CASSRRNPGQGDHGYTF
DNA: TGTGCCAGCAGCCGAAGAAACCCGGGACAGGGTGACCATGGCTACACCTTC

V: TRBV6-6
size: NA
J: TRBJ1-3
D: NA
CDR3: CASRQDSGNTIYF
DNA: TGTGCCAGCAGGCAGGACTCTGGAAACACCATATATTTT

V: TRBV19
size: NA
J: TRBJ1-4
D: NA
CDR3: CASSQGHPGEKLFF
DNA: TGTGCCAGTAGTCAGGGACACCCCGGCGAAAAACTGTTTTTT

V: TRBV7-8
size: NA
J: TRBJ2-7
D: TRBD2
CDR3: CASSLYERGSSYEQYF
DNA: TGTGCCAGCAGCTTATACGAGCGGGGGAGCTCCTACGAGCAGTACTTC

V: TRBV7-9
size: NA
J: TRBJ2-3
D: NA
CDR3: CASSLAGGTDTQYF
DNA: TGTGCCAGCAGCTTGGCAGGGGGCACAGATACGCAGTATTTT

V: TRBV2
size: NA
J: TRBJ2-3
D: NA
CDR3: CASGADSRTDTQYF
DNA: TGTGCCAGCGGGGCGGACAGCCGCACAGATACGCAGTATTTT

V: TRBV10-3
size: NA
J: TRBJ1-2
D: TRBD1
CDR3: CATRQGDYGYTF
DNA: TGTGCCACCCGACAGGGCGACTATGGCTACACCTTC

V: TRBV4-3
size: NA
J: TRBJ1-5
D: TRBD1
CDR3: CASSQTYRGGNQPQHF
DNA: TGCGCCAGCAGCCAAACTTACAGGGGCGGCAATCAGCCCCAGCATTTT

V: TRBV6-5
size: NA
J: TRBJ2-1
D: TRBD2
CDR3: CASSWAGGLSNEQFF
DNA: TGTGCCAGCAGTTGGGCGGGGGGGCTTTCAAATGAGCAGTTCTTC

V: TRBV7-2
size: NA
J: TRBJ2-3
D: NA
CDR3: CASSLVADTSTDTQYF
DNA: TGTGCCAGCAGCTTAGTCGCAGACACTAGCACAGATACGCAGTATTTT

V: TRBV5-6
size: NA
J: TRBJ2-1
D: NA
CDR3: CASSLGRRGTGYYNEQFF
DNA: TGTGCCAGCAGCTTGGGAAGGCGGGGCACGGGATACTACAATGAGCAGTTCTTC

V: TRBV5-1
size: NA
J: TRBJ1-3
D: TRBD1
CDR3: CASSLGTGSSGNTIYF
DNA: TGCGCCAGCAGCTTGGGGACAGGGAGCTCTGGAAACACCATATATTTT

V: TRBV9
size: once
J: TRBJ2-5
D: NA
CDR3: CASSVTRGPGETQYF
DNA: TGTGCCAGCAGCGTAACTAGAGGGCCCGGGGAGACCCAGTACTTC

V: TRBV7-8
size: NA
J: TRBJ2-3
D: TRBD2
CDR3: CASSRTGLAGVTDTQYF
DNA: TGTGCCAGCAGCCGAACGGGACTAGCGGGGGTCACAGATACGCAGTATTTT